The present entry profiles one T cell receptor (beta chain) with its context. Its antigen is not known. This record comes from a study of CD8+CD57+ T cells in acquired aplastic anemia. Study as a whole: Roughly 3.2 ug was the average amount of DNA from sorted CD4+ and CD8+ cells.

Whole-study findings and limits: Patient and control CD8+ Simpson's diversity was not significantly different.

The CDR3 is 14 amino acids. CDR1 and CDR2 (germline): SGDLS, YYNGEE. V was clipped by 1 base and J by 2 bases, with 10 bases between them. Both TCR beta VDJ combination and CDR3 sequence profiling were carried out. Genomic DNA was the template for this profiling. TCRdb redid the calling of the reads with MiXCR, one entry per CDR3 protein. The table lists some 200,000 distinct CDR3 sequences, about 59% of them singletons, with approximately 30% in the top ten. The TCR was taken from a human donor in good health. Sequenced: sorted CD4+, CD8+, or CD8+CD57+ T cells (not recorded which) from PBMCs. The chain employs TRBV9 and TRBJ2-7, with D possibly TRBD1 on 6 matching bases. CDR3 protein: CASSVFPGAYEQYF. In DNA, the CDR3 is TGTGCCAGCAGCGTATTCCCAGGGGCCTACGAGCAGTACTTC.